Shown below are 24 T cell receptor beta chains from a single sample sequenced in a study of human T cells and chemical hapten exposure. Time point of the sample: pre-sensitization, week 0. Treatment given: therapeutic diphenylcyclopropenone sensitization with weekly scalp DPC. TCRdb recomputed calls from the RACE reads with MiXCR, one row per CDR3 protein. The sample shows under 100,000 distinct CDR3 sequences, over 6.5% of them seen only once. Sequencing was performed on whole blood, taken in connection with sensitization to the hapten diphenylcyclopropenone (DPC). The source of these receptors is a man aged 40-49 years with alopecia areata. Some clones in this sample may be carry-over from other donors' samples.

This clonotype came up many times. The chain uses TRBV29-1 and TRBJ1-5; maybe TRBD1 (5 bases). V was pared by 5 bases and J by 0 bases, with 17 bases between. This CDR3 is 16 amino acids long. In germline, CDR1 is SQVTM, CDR2 ANQGSEA. The CDR3 DNA is TGCAGCGTTCTCCGAGGGACCGCATATAGCAATCAGCCCCAGCATTTT. It codes for CSVLRGTAYSNQPQHF.

This clonotype has only a few counts. The gene calls are TRBV20-1 and TRBJ1-2, with 8 nucleotides matching TRBD1. The CDR3 totals 12 residues. Trimming took 5 bases from V and 2 from J; bases not matched to a gene: 1. Germline V gene data show CDR1 as DFQATT and CDR2 as SNEGSKA (reference sequence). The CDR3 nucleotides read TGCAGTGCTCGACAGGGGAACTATGGCTACACCTTC. This encodes CSARQGNYGYTF.

The rearrangement links TRBV3-1 to TRBJ2-1; D not resolved. The CDR3 extends over 16 amino acids. Trimming cost V 1 base and J 1 base, with 11 bases left between them. Germline values: CDR1 LGHDT, CDR2 YNNKEL (reference sequence). The CDR3 protein is CASSQVRRLSYNEQFF. The DNA for the CDR3 is TGTGCCAGCAGCCAAGTCAGGCGGCTATCCTACAATGAGCAGTTCTTC.

This clonotype was recorded a few times. The CDR3 DNA follows: TGTGCCACCGGCGGGCAGCTTAACCACTACGAGCAGTACTTC. Protein: CATGGQLNHYEQYF. V gene TRBV12-3 or TRBV12-4 combines with J gene TRBJ2-7; D might be TRBD2 (5 bases). The CDR3 contains 14 residues. V lost 10 bases and J 3 bases, leaving 19 bases between the germline ends.

This clonotype was counted only a few times. V gene TRBV12-3 or TRBV12-4 combines with J gene TRBJ2-5; D might be TRBD2 (6 bases). The CDR3 covers 14 residues. V was pared by 5 bases and J by 2 bases, with 12 bases between. The CDR3 reads CASSPAEGQETQYF. The CDR3, as DNA: TGTGCCAGCAGTCCGGCGGAGGGGCAAGAGACCCAGTACTTC.

In this sample, this clonotype turned up many times. The chain has TRBV12-3 or TRBV12-4 and TRBJ2-1; 8 bases are a match to TRBD1. The CDR3 totals 16 residues. J lost 6 bases, V lost 5 bases, and 12 bases had no gene match. The CDR3 nucleotides are TGTGCCAGCAGTAGTGACAGGGGATCTTTCTCCAATGAGCAGTTCTTC. Its protein product is CASSSDRGSFSNEQFF.

In this sample, this clonotype turned up many times. This chain joins TRBV27 and TRBJ1-1; unclear D gene. The CDR3 contains 14 residues. Looked up from germline, CDR1 is MNHEY and CDR2 is SMNVEV (reference sequence). Trimming stripped 3 bases from V and 1 base from J, with 9 bases between. As DNA, the CDR3 is TGTGCCAGCAGTTTGCTCGTAGCGAACACTGAAGCTTTCTTT. Its translation: CASSLLVANTEAFF.

The CDR3 is CASSLVGQGTEAFF. Written as DNA, the CDR3 is TGTGCCAGCAGTTTAGTCGGCCAGGGGACTGAAGCTTTCTTT. The chain combines TRBV12-3 or TRBV12-4 with TRBJ1-1, with D possibly being TRBD1 (6 bases). Trimming left V 1 base short and J 5 bases short, with 11 bases between. The CDR3 is 14 amino acids.

This clonotype came up a few times. The genes are TRBV6-2 or TRBV6-3 and TRBJ2-7; the match to TRBD2 covers 8 bases. With V trimmed by 0 bases and J by 5 bases, 9 bases remained unmatched. The germline V gene has CDR1 MNHEY and CDR2 SVGEGT. The CDR3 is 16 amino acids. CDR3 in amino acids: CASSYSKQRERNEQYV. CDR3 nucleotides: TGTGCCAGCAGTTACTCGAAACAGCGGGAGCGAAACGAGCAGTACGTC.

This clonotype was observed a handful of times. The V and J genes are TRBV6-2 or TRBV6-3 and TRBJ1-2; no firm D call. Trimming left V 0 bases short and J 0 bases short, with 5 bases between. The CDR3 runs 14 residues. CDR1 and CDR2 from the germline V gene are MNHEY and SVGEGT. In DNA, the CDR3 is TGTGCCAGCAGTTACTCGAGACCTAACTATGGCTACACCTTC. Translation gives CASSYSRPNYGYTF.

The CDR3 coding sequence is TGTGCCAGCAGTCGACTAGCGGGAATCACCGGGGAGCTGTTTTTT. This codes for CASSRLAGITGELFF. The chain links TRBV6-2 or TRBV6-3 to TRBJ2-2, with 11 nucleotides matching TRBD2. Trimming removed 5 bases from V and 4 bases from J; junction bases left unmatched: 3. Per germline, CDR1 MNHEY and CDR2 SVGEGT. The CDR3 extends over 15 amino acids.

J is TRBJ2-3 and V is TRBV7-2; no definite D call. This CDR3 spans 15 amino acids. Trimming stripped 5 bases from V and 0 bases from J, with 12 bases between. In germline, CDR1 is SGHTA, CDR2 FQGNSA. The CDR3 sequence: CASSRAGRSTDTQYF. The CDR3 DNA is TGTGCCAGCAGCCGGGCCGGGCGGAGCACAGATACGCAGTATTTT.

Notes on this clonotype: This may be a read error: a much more frequent sequence differs by one nucleotide. This chain joins TRBV7-6 and TRBJ2-5; TRBD1 agrees at 8 bases. The length of the CDR3 is 16 residues. Unmatched junction bases numbered 10, after V lost 6 bases and J lost 1 base. Germline assignment: CDR1 SGHVS and CDR2 FNYEAQ. The CDR3 DNA follows: TGTGCCAGCAGTACCAGGGGGCCCATGCGCCAAGAGACCCAGTACTTC. Translated: CASSTRGPMRQETQYF.

This clonotype occurred a few times. The rearrangement links TRBV20-1 to TRBJ2-7; TRBD2 agrees at 11 bases. With V trimmed by 4 bases and J by 3 bases, 2 bases remained unmatched. CDR3 length equals 13 residues. Germline CDR1 and CDR2: DFQATT and SNEGSKA (reference sequence). The CDR3 reads CSAISGRGYEQYF. CDR3 nucleotides: TGCAGTGCTATTAGCGGGAGGGGCTACGAGCAGTACTTC.

Turning to this clonotype: At one end the junction does not follow the germline gene, possibly because of a read error. The chain links TRBV29-1 to TRBJ1-2; tentatively, D is TRBD1 (6 bases). The CDR3 is 14 amino acids. The germline V gene encodes CDR1 SQVTM and CDR2 ANQGSEA. The CDR3 DNA sequence: TGCAGCGCTCTAACCCTGACAGGTTCCTATGTCTACACCTTC. Translation gives CSALTLTGSYVYTF.

This clonotype was counted only a few times. This chain connects TRBV18 to TRBJ2-5; D uncertain. Germline V lookup: CDR1 KGHSH, CDR2 LQKENI. Trimming removed 0 bases from V and 3 bases from J, with 8 bases in between. This CDR3 is built from 14 residues. CDR3 DNA: TGTGCCAGCTCACCACCGGGTGGAAAAGAGACCCAGTACTTC. The encoded protein is CASSPPGGKETQYF.

A single count supports this clonotype. A much more abundant neighbour one base away suggests this may be a read error. The chain uses TRBV5-4 and TRBJ1-6; possibly TRBD1 for D (5 bases). In germline, CDR1 is SGHNT, CDR2 YYREEE (reference sequence). CDR3 length equals 15 residues. DNA of the CDR3: TGTGACAGCAGCTTGTCGTGGGGGAAGGATTCACCCCTCCACTTT. Its translation: CDSSLSWGKDSPLHF.

The genes are TRBV7-2 and TRBJ2-3; 9 bases agree with TRBD2. V trimming: 5 bases; J trimming: 4 bases; junction bases outside the gene matches: 13. The CDR3 is 17 amino acids. Germline loops: CDR1 SGHTA, CDR2 FQGNSA. The CDR3 spells CASSPMPAGGHSDTQYF. CDR3 coding DNA: TGTGCCAGCAGCCCGATGCCAGCGGGAGGCCACTCAGATACGCAGTATTTT. Full variable domain (remainder filled in from reference TRBV7-2 and TRBJ2-3): GAGVSQSPSNKVTEKGKDVELRCDPISGHTALYWYRQSLGQGLEFLIYFQGNSAPDKSGLPSDRFSAERTGGSVSTLTIQRTQQEDSAVYLCASSPMPAGGHSDTQYFGPGTRLTVL.

This clonotype was seen only a few times. This chain links TRBV29-1 with TRBJ1-5; TRBD1 agrees at 8 bases. CDR3 length: 13 residues. Germline V gene sequence: CDR1 SQVTM, CDR2 ANQGSEA. V shed 4 bases, J shed 2 bases, and the junction held 1 base outside the gene matches. CDR3 region: CSVARGRNQPQHF. The CDR3 coding sequence is TGCAGCGTTGCCAGGGGGCGCAATCAGCCCCAGCATTTT. Looking up the rest from reference TRBV29-1 and TRBJ1-5 gives the full variable domain: SAVISQKPSRDICQRGTSLTIQCQVDSQVTMMFWYRQQPGQSLTLIATANQGSEATYESGFVIDKFPISRPNLTFSTLTVSNMSPEDSSIYLCSVARGRNQPQHFGDGTRLSIL.

V gene TRBV12-3 or TRBV12-4 combines with J gene TRBJ1-6, with 9 nucleotides matching TRBD1. J gave up 13 bases and V 6 bases, and 16 bases lay outside the gene matches. This CDR3 region has 16 residues. The CDR3: CASSRGQGPQSSPLHF. The CDR3 bases are TGTGCCAGCAGCCGTGGACAGGGGCCCCAATCTTCCCCCCTCCACTTT.

The rearrangement links TRBV12-3 or TRBV12-4 to TRBJ2-2; 8 positions match TRBD2. Losses at the gene ends were 6 bases for V and 4 bases for J; bases not matched to a gene: 7. The CDR3 runs 15 residues. The CDR3 nucleotides are TGTGCCAGCAGCTTGAGCGGGAGTCGCACCGGGGAGCTGTTTTTT. This sequence encodes CASSLSGSRTGELFF.

This clonotype was seen repeatedly, ten times or more. The CDR3 reads CASSGRAGEQYF. DNA for the CDR3: TGTGCCAGCAGTGGCCGCGCGGGAGAGCAGTACTTC. This rearrangement joins TRBV25-1 to TRBJ2-7; TRBD2 is a possible D gene (6 bases). V gave up 4 bases and J gave up 7 bases, with 11 bases separating them. CDR1 is MGHDK and CDR2 is SYGVNS in the germline V gene. CDR3 size: 12 residues.

The chain recombines TRBV19 with TRBJ2-7; tentatively, D is TRBD1 (5 bases). Germline V gene sequence: CDR1 LNHDA, CDR2 SQIVND (reference sequence). Trimming left V 6 bases short and J 3 bases short, with 15 bases between. This CDR3 has 14 amino acids. This CDR3 is CASSQGAIGYEQYF. CDR3 coding DNA: TGTGCCAGTAGCCAAGGGGCTATTGGCTACGAGCAGTACTTC.

The chain joins TRBV20-1 to TRBJ2-1; 10 bases align to TRBD2. This CDR3 comprises 15 residues. V lost 2 bases and J lost 4; bases outside the gene matches: 5. The germline V gene has CDR1 DFQATT and CDR2 SNEGSKA (reference sequence). CDR3: CSARKREGQYNEQFF. The CDR3 coding sequence is TGCAGTGCTAGAAAGCGGGAGGGCCAATACAATGAGCAGTTCTTC.